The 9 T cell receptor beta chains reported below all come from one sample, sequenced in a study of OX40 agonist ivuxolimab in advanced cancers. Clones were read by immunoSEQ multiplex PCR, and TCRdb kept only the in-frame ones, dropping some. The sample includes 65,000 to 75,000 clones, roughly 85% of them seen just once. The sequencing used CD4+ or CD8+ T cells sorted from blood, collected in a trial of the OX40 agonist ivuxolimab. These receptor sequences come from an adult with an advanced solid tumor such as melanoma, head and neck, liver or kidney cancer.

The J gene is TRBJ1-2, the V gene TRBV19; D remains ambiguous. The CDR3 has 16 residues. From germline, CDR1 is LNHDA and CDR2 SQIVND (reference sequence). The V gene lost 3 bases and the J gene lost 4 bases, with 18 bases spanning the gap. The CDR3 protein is CASSIRPAGKSYGYTF. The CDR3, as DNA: TGTGCCAGTAGTATCAGGCCAGCGGGGAAGAGCTATGGCTACACCTTC.

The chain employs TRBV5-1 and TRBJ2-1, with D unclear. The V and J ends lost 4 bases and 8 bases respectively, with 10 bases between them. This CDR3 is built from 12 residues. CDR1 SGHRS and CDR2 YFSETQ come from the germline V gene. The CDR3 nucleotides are TGCGCCAGCAGCAACTCGTACGATGAGCAGTTCTTC. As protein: CASSNSYDEQFF. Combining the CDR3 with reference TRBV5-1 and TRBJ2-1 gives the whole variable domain KAGVTQTPRYLIKTRGQQVTLSCSPISGHRSVSWYQQTPGQGLQFLFEYFSETQRNKGNFPGRFSGRQFSNSRSEMNVSTLELGDSALYLCASSNSYDEQFFGPGTRLTVL.

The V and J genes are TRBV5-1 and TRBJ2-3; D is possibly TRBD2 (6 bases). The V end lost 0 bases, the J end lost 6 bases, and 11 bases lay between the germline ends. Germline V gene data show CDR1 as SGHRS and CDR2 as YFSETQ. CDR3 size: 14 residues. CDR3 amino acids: CASSLASGDDTQYF. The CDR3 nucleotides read TGCGCCAGCAGCTTGGCTTCGGGGGATGATACGCAGTATTTT. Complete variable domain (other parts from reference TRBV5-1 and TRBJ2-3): KAGVTQTPRYLIKTRGQQVTLSCSPISGHRSVSWYQQTPGQGLQFLFEYFSETQRNKGNFPGRFSGRQFSNSRSEMNVSTLELGDSALYLCASSLASGDDTQYFGPGTRLTVL.

The CDR3 region has the DNA TGTGCCACCAGGGCCGGGATAACTGAAGCTTTCTTT. It codes for CATRAGITEAFF. The rearrangement joins TRBV6-5 to TRBJ1-1; D might be TRBD1 (5 bases). Germline assignment: CDR1 MNHEY and CDR2 SVGAGI. The ends were cut back, 10 bases at V and 5 bases at J, with 14 bases in the middle. The CDR3 is 12 amino acids.

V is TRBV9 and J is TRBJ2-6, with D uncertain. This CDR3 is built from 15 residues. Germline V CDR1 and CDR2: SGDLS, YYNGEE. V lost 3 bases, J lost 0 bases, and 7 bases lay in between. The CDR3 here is CASSAQYSGANVLTF. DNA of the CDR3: TGTGCCAGCAGCGCTCAATACTCTGGGGCCAACGTCCTGACTTTC. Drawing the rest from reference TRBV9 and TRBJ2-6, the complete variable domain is DSGVTQTPKHLITATGQRVTLRCSPRSGDLSVYWYQQSLDQGLQFLIQYYNGEERAKGNILERFSAQQFPDLHSELNLSSLELGDSALYFCASSAQYSGANVLTFGAGSRLTVL.

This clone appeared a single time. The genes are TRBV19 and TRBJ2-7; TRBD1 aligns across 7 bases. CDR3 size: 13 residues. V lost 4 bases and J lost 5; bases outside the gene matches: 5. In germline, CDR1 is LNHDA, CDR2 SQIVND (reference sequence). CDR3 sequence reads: CASSTQGNHEQYF. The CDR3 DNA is TGTGCCAGTAGTACACAGGGGAACCACGAGCAGTACTTC.

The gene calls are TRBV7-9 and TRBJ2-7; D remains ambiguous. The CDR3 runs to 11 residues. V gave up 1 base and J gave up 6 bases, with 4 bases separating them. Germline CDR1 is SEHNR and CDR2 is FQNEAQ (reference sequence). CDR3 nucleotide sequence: TGTGCCAGCAGCTTAGGGGTCGAGCAGTACTTC. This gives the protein CASSLGVEQYF.

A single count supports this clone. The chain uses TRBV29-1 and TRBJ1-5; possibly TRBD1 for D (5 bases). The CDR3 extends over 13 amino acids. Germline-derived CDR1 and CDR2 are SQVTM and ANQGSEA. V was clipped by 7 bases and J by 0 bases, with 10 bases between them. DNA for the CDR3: TGCAGCGCCGGGGGGGGTAGCAATCAGCCCCAGCATTTT. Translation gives CSAGGGSNQPQHF.

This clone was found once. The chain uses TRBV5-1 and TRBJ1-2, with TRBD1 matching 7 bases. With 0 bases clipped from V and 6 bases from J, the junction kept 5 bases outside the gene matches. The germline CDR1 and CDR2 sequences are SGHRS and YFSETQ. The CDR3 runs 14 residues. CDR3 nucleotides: TGCGCCAGCAGCTTGGAGGGGCAGGGGGATGGCTACACCTTC. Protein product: CASSLEGQGDGYTF.